This T cell receptor (beta chain) originates from a study of T cells expressing NK-cell markers. CDR3 length: 14 amino acids. From germline, CDR1 is MNHNS and CDR2 SASEGT. TCRdb reworked the 5' RACE reads into one entry per CDR3 protein, no DNA. This sample's table has approximately 380,000 distinct CDR3 sequences. The sequence derives from a man aged 18 to 69 in good health. The chain carries TRBV6-1 and TRBJ2-3; the TCRdb call, TRBD1, lacks DNA for checking. The sequencing input was blood T cells: a sorted CD56 or NKG2C T cell subset, CD4+ or CD8+ T cells, or bulk PBMC T cells (not recorded which). CDR3 residues: CASSEGQGADTQYF.